Below, 20 T cell receptor beta chains from the same sample are listed, as sequenced in a study of OX40 agonist ivuxolimab in advanced cancers. Some clones are missing from TCRdb's copy, which holds only in-frame ones; the method was immunoSEQ multiplex PCR. Of 37,000 or so clones in the sample, more than 75% were seen once. Sequencing was performed on CD4+ or CD8+ T cells sorted from blood, taken in a trial of the OX40 agonist ivuxolimab. The receptors come from an adult with an advanced solid tumor such as melanoma, head and neck, liver or kidney cancer.

V is TRBV18 and J is TRBJ1-1; TRBD1 matches 9 bases. This CDR3 is built from 16 residues. J was trimmed by 1 base and V by 3 bases; bases with no gene match: 6. Germline CDR1 is KGHSH and CDR2 is LQKENI. The CDR3 DNA sequence: TGTGCCAGCTCACCCCGGGACAGGGCCCGGAACACTGAAGCTTTCTTT. This encodes CASSPRDRARNTEAFF.

CDR3 nucleotide sequence: TGCGCCAGCAGCCAGACAGGGAACACTGAAGCTTTCTTT. It yields the protein CASSQTGNTEAFF. V gene TRBV5-1 combines with J gene TRBJ1-1, with a possible D match to TRBD1 (6 bases). Between the trimmed V and J ends, which lost 4 bases and 1 base, there was a span of 8 bases. Looked up from germline, CDR1 is SGHRS and CDR2 is YFSETQ. This CDR3 spans 13 amino acids.

This clone was picked up one time. The rearrangement joins TRBV28 to TRBJ2-4; 12 positions match TRBD2. Germline V gene data show CDR1 as MDHEN and CDR2 as SYDVKM. Losses at the gene ends were 4 bases for V and 7 bases for J; bases not matched to a gene: 8. The CDR3 has 16 residues. CDR3 sequence (DNA): TGTGCCAGCAGTTCGAGGCTAGCGGGGGGGATGAACATTCAGTACTTC. It is translated as CASSSRLAGGMNIQYF. Full variable domain (outside the CDR3, taken from reference TRBV28 and TRBJ2-4): DVKVTQSSRYLVKRTGEKVFLECVQDMDHENMFWYRQDPGLGLRLIYFSYDVKMKEKGDIPEGYSVSREKKERFSLILESASTNQTSMYLCASSSRLAGGMNIQYFGAGTRLSVL.

The chain joins TRBV7-9 to TRBJ1-1; D unclear. Germline-derived CDR1 and CDR2 are SEHNR and FQNEAQ (reference sequence). With 5 bases removed from V and 1 base from J, the gap between germline ends came to 14 bases. This CDR3 is built from 15 residues. The DNA of the CDR3 is TGTGCCAGCAGCCCATCGGTTAGGGAGAACACTGAAGCTTTCTTT. This encodes CASSPSVRENTEAFF.

The rearrangement links TRBV5-6 to TRBJ1-4; D perhaps matches TRBD1 (5 bases). Germline-derived CDR1 and CDR2 are SGHDT and YYEEEE. V lost 4 bases to trimming and J lost 7 bases, with 17 bases between them. This CDR3 has 15 amino acids. The CDR3 protein is CASSQTPGHSEKLFF. The CDR3 region has the DNA TGTGCCAGCAGCCAAACGCCCGGACATAGTGAAAAACTGTTTTTT.

V and J are TRBV4-1 and TRBJ2-7, with 11 bases lining up with TRBD1. Looked up from germline, CDR1 is MGHRA and CDR2 is YSYEKL. Trimming cost V 4 bases and J 0 bases; bases outside gene matches: 2. This CDR3 is 15 amino acids long. CDR3 region: CASSLGTGGSYEQYF. CDR3 DNA: TGCGCCAGCAGCCTTGGGACAGGGGGCTCCTACGAGCAGTACTTC.

The chain is built from TRBV19 and TRBJ2-7, with no clear D. Germline CDR1 is LNHDA and CDR2 is SQIVND (reference sequence). V gave up 3 bases and J gave up 4 bases, with 13 bases separating them. The CDR3 sequence is 14 residues long. The CDR3 nucleotides read TGTGCCAGTAGTATCGACTTTGGTTCATACGAGCAGTACTTC. Its protein product is CASSIDFGSYEQYF.

There are a few counts of this clone. The chain joins TRBV2 to TRBJ1-2; maybe TRBD1 (6 bases). The ends were cut back, 7 bases at V and 4 bases at J, with 13 bases in the middle. CDR1 is SNHLY, CDR2 FYNNEI, per germline. The CDR3 contains 13 residues. The CDR3 nucleotides are TGTGCCAGCAAGAACAGGGAAGTCTATGGCTACACCTTC. This codes for CASKNREVYGYTF.

The chain has TRBV7-9 and TRBJ2-1; tentatively, D is TRBD2 (5 bases). Germline V gives CDR1 SEHNR, CDR2 FQNEAQ (reference sequence). The CDR3 is 15 residues long. Deletions cut 1 base from V and 6 bases from J, with 13 bases between. CDR3 sequence (DNA): TGTGCCAGCAGCTTAGGAGGGCTCGGATCCAATGAGCAGTTCTTC. This gives the protein CASSLGGLGSNEQFF.

The V call is TRBV28, the J call TRBJ2-4; D gene unclear. Germline V gene sequence: CDR1 MDHEN, CDR2 SYDVKM. The V end lost 10 bases, the J end lost 1 base, and 8 bases lay between the germline ends. This CDR3 region has 12 residues. CDR3 DNA: TGTGCCATCCAGGTGGCCAAAAACATTCAGTACTTC. Amino acid sequence: CAIQVAKNIQYF.

The chain is built from TRBV11-2 and TRBJ2-1, with D perhaps matching TRBD2 (5 bases). Germline V lookup: CDR1 SGHAT, CDR2 FQNNGV. The V end was cut by 5 bases, the J end by 9 bases, with 20 bases between. The CDR3 totals 15 residues. In DNA, the CDR3 is TGTGCCAGCAGCACCCCCGCGAAGCCCCGGGGTGAGCAGTTCTTC. It codes for CASSTPAKPRGEQFF.

J is TRBJ2-5 and V is TRBV7-8; 10 bases fit TRBD1. With V trimmed by 5 bases and J by 4 bases, 10 bases remained unmatched. The germline V gene encodes CDR1 SGHVS and CDR2 FQNEAQ. The CDR3 length is 16 residues. DNA of the CDR3: TGTGCCAGCAGCGGACGACAGGGGGCATTTCGAGAGACCCAGTACTTC. This translates into CASSGRQGAFRETQYF.

The chain couples TRBV9 to TRBJ1-2; D gene ambiguous. Germline loops: CDR1 SGDLS, CDR2 YYNGEE. V lost 0 bases and J lost 8, with 14 bases in between. The CDR3 length is 14 residues. DNA of the CDR3: TGTGCCAGCAGCGTAGCTGAGGCGGGAGTGGGCTACACCTTC. This translates into CASSVAEAGVGYTF.

V is TRBV9 and J is TRBJ2-2; 7 bases align to TRBD1. V trimming: 2 bases; J trimming: 4 bases; junction bases outside the gene matches: 8. This CDR3 has 16 residues. Germline V gene data show CDR1 as SGDLS and CDR2 as YYNGEE. The CDR3 loop reads CASSVSGTEFTGELFF. CDR3 nucleotide sequence: TGTGCCAGCAGCGTTTCCGGGACAGAGTTCACCGGGGAGCTGTTTTTT.

The CDR3 sequence: CASSYKGEGAEQYF. The CDR3 region has the DNA TGTGCCAGCAGCTATAAGGGGGAGGGGGCCGAGCAGTACTTC. The rearrangement links TRBV9 to TRBJ2-7; tentatively, D is TRBD1 or TRBD2 (7 bases each). Germline V CDR1 and CDR2: SGDLS, YYNGEE. This CDR3 has 14 residues. V dropped 4 bases and J dropped 6 bases, with 17 bases sitting between them.

The table lists this clone with a count of one. The chain employs TRBV7-2 and TRBJ2-7, with D possibly TRBD1 on 6 matching bases. Germline V gene sequence: CDR1 SGHTA, CDR2 FQGNSA. This CDR3 region has 15 residues. V lost 3 bases and J lost 5, with 17 bases in between. CDR3 nucleotide sequence: TGTGCCAGCAGCTTTAAGTGGGGGCATAACGACGAGCAGTACTTC. As protein: CASSFKWGHNDEQYF.

The chain carries TRBV9 and TRBJ2-1; either TRBD1 or TRBD2 may fit D (5 bases each). Looked up from germline, CDR1 is SGDLS and CDR2 is YYNGEE. The CDR3 consists of 14 residues. V lost 0 bases to trimming and J lost 7 bases, with 11 bases between them. CDR3 in DNA: TGTGCCAGCAGCGTAGGATTCAGGGAGAATGAGCAGTTCTTC. Residues: CASSVGFRENEQFF. Supplemented by reference TRBV9 and TRBJ2-1, the full variable domain reads DSGVTQTPKHLITATGQRVTLRCSPRSGDLSVYWYQQSLDQGLQFLIQYYNGEERAKGNILERFSAQQFPDLHSELNLSSLELGDSALYFCASSVGFRENEQFFGPGTRLTVL.

This clone was observed once. V gene TRBV11-3 combines with J gene TRBJ1-1, with D possibly TRBD1 on 5 matching bases. This CDR3 is 11 amino acids long. V was shortened by 6 bases and J by 7 bases, with 9 bases between the two germline ends. Germline CDR1 SGHNT, CDR2 YENEEA. CDR3 bases: TGTGCCAGCAGGGGAACAGGTGAAGCTTTCTTT. Amino acid sequence: CASRGTGEAFF.

This clone was seen only once. The chain carries TRBV13 and TRBJ2-7; TRBD1 matches 7 bases. The V segment lost 5 bases and the J segment 0 bases; nucleotides outside the gene matches: 7. This CDR3 comprises 15 residues. The germline gives CDR1 PRHDT, CDR2 FYEKMQ (reference sequence). The CDR3 here is CASSDRVGTSYEQYF. DNA of the CDR3: TGTGCCAGCAGCGACAGGGTGGGGACCTCCTACGAGCAGTACTTC.

The V call is TRBV7-9, the J call TRBJ2-3, with D unclear. The CDR3 is made up of 15 amino acids. V was cut by 5 bases and J by 0 bases, with 12 bases left in between. Looked up from germline, CDR1 is SEHNR and CDR2 is FQNEAQ (reference sequence). CDR3 in amino acids: CASSGPIPSTDTQYF. CDR3 bases: TGTGCCAGCAGCGGACCAATACCTAGCACAGATACGCAGTATTTT.